The 23 T cell receptor beta chains reported below all come from one sample, sequenced in a study of T cell repertoires in cytomegalovirus infection. TCRdb analysed the reads with MiXCR anew, one entry per CDR3 protein. Seen here are approximately 500,000 distinct CDR3 sequences, approximately 26% observed once, and the top ten hold roughly 13%. Sequencing input: PBMCs. The receptors shown here come from a human donor in good health (CMV status not recorded). Some clones in this sample may be carry-over from other donors' samples.

The chain has TRBV7-2 and TRBJ2-5; the D gene is possibly TRBD2 (5 bases). This CDR3 comprises 15 residues. The germline CDR1 and CDR2 sequences are SGHTA and FQGNSA. V lost 5 bases, J lost 0 bases, and 13 bases lay in between. CDR3 protein: CASSPWAGNQETQYF. The CDR3 bases are TGTGCCAGCAGCCCATGGGCCGGGAACCAAGAGACCCAGTACTTC.

This clonotype was observed at least ten times. The chain employs TRBV12-3 or TRBV12-4 and TRBJ1-1; a possible D gene is TRBD1 (6 bases). V lost 4 bases to trimming and J lost 0 bases, with 9 bases between them. The CDR3 loop spans 14 amino acids. Written as DNA, the CDR3 is TGTGCCAGCAGTTCCGGGACACTGAACACTGAAGCTTTCTTT. Its translation is CASSSGTLNTEAFF.

This clonotype was detected ten times or more. The J gene is TRBJ1-1, the V gene TRBV7-2; D remains unclear. Germline V gene lookup returns CDR1 SGHTA and CDR2 FQGNSA. V lost 4 bases to trimming and J lost 3 bases, with 9 bases between them. The CDR3 spans 13 residues. CDR3 loop: CASSSQRHTEAFF. CDR3 nucleotide sequence: TGTGCCAGCAGCTCGCAGAGGCACACTGAAGCTTTCTTT.

The chain recombines TRBV28 with TRBJ2-7; 9 bases line up with TRBD1. The CDR3 is made up of 15 amino acids. The germline V gene encodes CDR1 MDHEN and CDR2 SYDVKM. With V trimmed by 5 bases and J by 5 bases, 10 bases remained unmatched. This CDR3 reads CASSPRGQGSNEQYF. The CDR3 DNA sequence: TGTGCCAGCAGTCCCCGGGGACAGGGCTCTAACGAGCAGTACTTC.

In regard to this clonotype: A much larger clone lies one base from this, so it may be a read error. V gene TRBV7-2 combines with J gene TRBJ1-4; D may be TRBD1 (5 bases). The CDR3 has 15 residues. Per the germline V gene, CDR1 is SGHTA and CDR2 is FQGNSA. CDR3 nucleotides: TGTGTCAGCAGCCCTGCAACGGGGCTTAATGAAAAACTGTTTTTT. Protein sequence: CVSSPATGLNEKLFF.

The gene calls are TRBV29-1 and TRBJ1-4, with TRBD1 as a possible D gene (6 bases). Trimming cost V 7 bases and J 8 bases, with 8 bases left between them. The germline V gene encodes CDR1 SQVTM and CDR2 ANQGSEA. This CDR3 contains 10 residues. In nucleotides, the CDR3 is TGCAGCGCAAGGGGGGAAAAACTGTTTTTT. Its translation: CSARGEKLFF. Supplemented by reference TRBV29-1 and TRBJ1-4, the full variable domain reads SAVISQKPSRDICQRGTSLTIQCQVDSQVTMMFWYRQQPGQSLTLIATANQGSEATYESGFVIDKFPISRPNLTFSTLTVSNMSPEDSSIYLCSARGEKLFFGSGTQLSVL.

This clonotype was found a few times. The chain links TRBV12-3 or TRBV12-4 to TRBJ1-1; D is unresolved. The CDR3 loop spans 9 amino acids. The V end was cut by 6 bases, the J end by 12 bases, with 8 bases between. CDR3 residues: CASSPPTFF. The CDR3 DNA follows: TGTGCCAGCAGCCCCCCCACTTTCTTT.

In its sample, this clonotype was seen many times. CDR3 loop: CASSLVPGHNEKLFF. CDR3 nucleotides: TGTGCCAGCAGCTTAGTCCCAGGGCATAATGAAAAACTGTTTTTT. V is TRBV7-2 and J is TRBJ1-4; D perhaps matches TRBD1 (5 bases). CDR3 length equals 15 residues. Germline V gene data show CDR1 as SGHTA and CDR2 as FQGNSA. Trimming pared 1 base from V and 4 bases from J, leaving 10 bases between.

The V gene is TRBV6-2 or TRBV6-3, the J gene TRBJ2-7; the match to TRBD2 covers 7 bases. V shed 2 bases and J 7 bases; nucleotides not matched to a gene: 8. CDR3 length equals 14 residues. In germline, CDR1 is MNHEY, CDR2 SVGEGT. The DNA for the CDR3 is TGTGCCAGCAGTTACGGGGGGGTAGCGCAGGAGCAGTACTTC. This codes for CASSYGGVAQEQYF.

This clonotype was detected only a few times. The chain couples TRBV6-2 or TRBV6-3 to TRBJ2-7; possibly TRBD2 for D (5 bases). The V end was cut by 4 bases, the J end by 5 bases, with 15 bases between. Germline lookup yields CDR1 MNHEY and CDR2 SVGEGT. CDR3 size: 14 residues. Written as DNA, the CDR3 is TGTGCCAGCAGTTCCGACTACACGGACGACGAGCAGTACGTC. Translating it yields CASSSDYTDDEQYV.

The rearrangement uses TRBV28 and TRBJ2-7; no clear D gene. Germline V gene lookup returns CDR1 MDHEN and CDR2 SYDVKM. The V end lost 6 bases, the J end lost 5 bases, and 14 bases lay between the germline ends. The CDR3 totals 13 residues. The CDR3 DNA follows: TGTGCCAGCAGGACCCGTTCGGAGCACGAGCAGTACTTC. The encoded protein is CASRTRSEHEQYF.

The rearrangement joins TRBV7-9 to TRBJ1-3, with TRBD1 matching over 7 bases. The CDR3 consists of 15 residues. Germline V gene lookup returns CDR1 SEHNR and CDR2 FQNEAQ (reference sequence). With V trimmed by 6 bases and J by 2 bases, 7 bases remained unmatched. The CDR3 loop reads CASRALTGTGNTIYF. The CDR3 nucleotides are TGTGCCAGCAGGGCCCTGACAGGGACTGGAAACACCATATATTTT.

The chain uses TRBV6-5 and TRBJ2-3; 9 bases agree with TRBD2. Trimming at V came to 0 bases and at J to 4 bases, leaving 8 bases not matched to a gene. The CDR3 length is 17 residues. The germline CDR1 and CDR2 sequences are MNHEY and SVGAGI. CDR3 nucleotides: TGTGCCAGCAGTTACTCTTTGCGGGAGGGCACTCCAGATACGCAGTATTTT. Its protein product is CASSYSLREGTPDTQYF.

This clonotype showed up just a few times. CDR3 nucleotide sequence: TGTGCCAGCAGCTTAAATAGCGGGAGTTCCCAAGAGACCCAGTACTTC. This codes for CASSLNSGSSQETQYF. The chain links TRBV7-2 to TRBJ2-5; 9 bases line up with TRBD2. J lost 1 base, V lost 2 bases, and 5 bases had no gene match. CDR1 and CDR2 (germline): SGHTA, FQGNSA. The CDR3 has 16 residues.

This clonotype was seen a handful of times. The chain joins TRBV28 to TRBJ2-3; D is unclear. V was cut by 5 bases and J by 7 bases, with 10 bases left in between. Germline V CDR1 and CDR2: MDHEN, SYDVKM. CDR3 length: 12 residues. The CDR3 protein is CASSPDTYTQYF. The CDR3 DNA reads as TGTGCCAGCAGTCCTGACACTTATACGCAGTATTTT.

The V and J genes are TRBV6-1 and TRBJ1-1; 8 bases are a match to TRBD1. Germline assignment: CDR1 MNHNS and CDR2 SASEGT. V shed 3 bases and J 0 bases; nucleotides not matched to a gene: 12. The CDR3 contains 18 residues. The CDR3 DNA reads as TGTGCCAGCAGTGAGGGGGCCAAATGGACAGGGATGAACACTGAAGCTTTCTTT. As protein: CASSEGAKWTGMNTEAFF.

This clonotype appeared a few times. V and J are TRBV11-2 and TRBJ1-1; TRBD1 agrees at 10 bases. This CDR3 comprises 14 residues. Losses at the gene ends were 5 bases for V and 3 bases for J; bases not matched to a gene: 3. Per the germline V gene, CDR1 is SGHAT and CDR2 is FQNNGV. The CDR3 DNA reads as TGTGCCAGCAGCCACGGACAGGGGGACACTGAAGCTTTCTTT. This encodes CASSHGQGDTEAFF.

The sample holds a few counts of this clonotype. V is TRBV7-3 and J is TRBJ2-1; D may be TRBD1 or TRBD2 (5 bases each). CDR1 SGHTA and CDR2 FQGTGA come from the germline V gene. This CDR3 spans 15 amino acids. Trimming shortened V by 1 base and J by 9 bases, and 16 bases separated the two germline ends. DNA of the CDR3: TGTGCCAGCAGCTTAAGAGGACGAGGGGTTTCTGAGCAGTTCTTC. Translation: CASSLRGRGVSEQFF.

The rearrangement joins TRBV19 to TRBJ2-5; D gene uncertain. Trimming left V 2 bases short and J 5 bases short, with 12 bases between. This CDR3 is 14 amino acids long. CDR1 and CDR2 (germline): LNHDA, SQIVND (reference sequence). CDR3 amino acids: CASSISTQIETQYF. The CDR3 nucleotides read TGTGCCAGTAGTATATCCACCCAAATCGAGACCCAGTACTTC. Combining the CDR3 with reference TRBV19 and TRBJ2-5 gives the whole variable domain DGGITQSPKYLFRKEGQNVTLSCEQNLNHDAMYWYRQDPGQGLRLIYYSQIVNDFQKGDIAEGYSVSREKKESFPLTVTSAQKNPTAFYLCASSISTQIETQYFGPGTRLLVL.

There are a few counts of this clonotype. The chain carries TRBV11-3 and TRBJ1-2, with D uncertain. The CDR3 contains 14 residues. Germline CDR1 is SGHNT and CDR2 is YENEEA. Trimming removed 1 base at V and 3 bases at J, with 9 bases between. CDR3 DNA sequence: TGTGCCAGCAGCTTAGGGGCAGGACACTATGGCTACACCTTC. This encodes CASSLGAGHYGYTF.

The rearrangement uses TRBV19 and TRBJ1-5, with D perhaps matching TRBD1 (5 bases). Germline values: CDR1 LNHDA, CDR2 SQIVND (reference sequence). The CDR3 loop spans 15 amino acids. The V and J ends lost 2 bases and 6 bases respectively, with 14 bases between them. CDR3 in DNA: TGTGCCAGTAGTATATCGGCCCAGGGAGGTCAGCCCCAGCATTTT. Encoded protein: CASSISAQGGQPQHF. The variable domain in full, completed from reference TRBV19 and TRBJ1-5, reads DGGITQSPKYLFRKEGQNVTLSCEQNLNHDAMYWYRQDPGQGLRLIYYSQIVNDFQKGDIAEGYSVSREKKESFPLTVTSAQKNPTAFYLCASSISAQGGQPQHFGDGTRLSIL.

In DNA form, the CDR3 reads TGTGCCACCAGATATTCGGACAGCCAAGAGACCCAGTACTTC. Translated: CATRYSDSQETQYF. The chain carries TRBV15 and TRBJ2-5; maybe TRBD1 (6 bases). Germline lookup yields CDR1 LNHNV and CDR2 YYDKDF (reference sequence). V gave up 6 bases and J gave up 1 base, with 12 bases separating them. The CDR3 contains 14 residues.

This clonotype was seen more than once but under ten times. The chain uses TRBV4-1 and TRBJ2-5, with 10 bases lining up with TRBD2. The germline CDR1 and CDR2 sequences are MGHRA and YSYEKL. This CDR3 has 18 residues. The J segment lost 0 bases and the V segment lost 0 bases, leaving 7 bases of the junction unmatched. The CDR3 nucleotides read TGCGCCAGCAGCCAAGATTTTGGTAGCGGGGGGTACCAAGAGACCCAGTACTTC. As protein: CASSQDFGSGGYQETQYF.